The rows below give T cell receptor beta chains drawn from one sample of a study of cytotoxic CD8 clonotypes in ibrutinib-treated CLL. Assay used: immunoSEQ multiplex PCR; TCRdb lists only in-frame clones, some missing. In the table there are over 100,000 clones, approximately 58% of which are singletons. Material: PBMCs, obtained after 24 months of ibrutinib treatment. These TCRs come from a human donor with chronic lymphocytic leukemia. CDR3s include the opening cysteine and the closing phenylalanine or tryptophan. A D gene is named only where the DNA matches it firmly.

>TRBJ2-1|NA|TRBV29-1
CSVVAGANEQFF
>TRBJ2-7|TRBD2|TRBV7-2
CASSTSGTYEQYF
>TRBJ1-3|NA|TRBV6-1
CASFGHPSGNTIYF
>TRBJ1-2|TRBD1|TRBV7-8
CASVSGTGINYGYTF
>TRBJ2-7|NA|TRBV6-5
CASSYNKEQYF
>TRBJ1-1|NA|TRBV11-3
CASSLESGVTEAFF
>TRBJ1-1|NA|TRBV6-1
CASQGAPRNTEAFF
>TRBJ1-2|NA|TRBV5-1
CASSLGDATAPTNYGYTF
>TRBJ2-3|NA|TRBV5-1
CASNREGASSTDTQYF
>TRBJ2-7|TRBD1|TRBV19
CASSKLGTGASYEQYF
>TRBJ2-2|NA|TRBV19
CASRTQGGLMAGELFF
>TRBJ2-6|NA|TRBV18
CASSPPGPGANVLTF
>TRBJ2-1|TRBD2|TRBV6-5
CASSYGSSGLYNEQFF
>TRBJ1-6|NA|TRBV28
CASSLLQVPLHF
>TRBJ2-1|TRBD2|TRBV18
CASSLRGGTSGVNEQFF
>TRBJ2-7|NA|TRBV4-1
CASSHLHGAPLYEQYF
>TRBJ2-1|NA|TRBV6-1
CACRRDPSNEQFF
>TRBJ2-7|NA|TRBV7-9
CASSLIGQLAYEQYF
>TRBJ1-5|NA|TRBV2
CASSPNRVPNQPQHF
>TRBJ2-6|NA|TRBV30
CAWSHSGANVLTF
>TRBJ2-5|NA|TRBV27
CASSSAYQETQYF
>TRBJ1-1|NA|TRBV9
CASSVEMSGPEAFF
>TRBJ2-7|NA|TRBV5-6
CASSRTLYEQYF
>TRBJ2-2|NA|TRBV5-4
CASSLVRTANTGELFF
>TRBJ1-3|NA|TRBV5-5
CASSLLVAGSGNTIYF
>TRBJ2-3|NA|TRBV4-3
CASSQDEGDTQYF
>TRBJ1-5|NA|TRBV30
CAWGSAQPQHF
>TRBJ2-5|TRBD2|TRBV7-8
CASSFLTSGGLETQYF
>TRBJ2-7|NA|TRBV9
CASSVASDRTYEQYF
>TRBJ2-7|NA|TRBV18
CASSPGTGSYEQYF
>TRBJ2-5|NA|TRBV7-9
CASSLVGETQYF
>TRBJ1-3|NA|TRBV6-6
CASRVQGNGNTIYF
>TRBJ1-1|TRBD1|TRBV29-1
CSVVRAGQGDTEAFF
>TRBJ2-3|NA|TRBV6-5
CASRPVGGAADTQYF
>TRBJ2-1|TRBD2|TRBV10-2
CASSEQLAVYNEQFF
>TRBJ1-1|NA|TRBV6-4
CASSESPDHNTEAFF
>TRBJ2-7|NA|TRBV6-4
CASRLQKSYEQYF
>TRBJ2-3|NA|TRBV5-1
CASSLLEAPQYF
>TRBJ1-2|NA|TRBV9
CASSLRDGGDYGYTF
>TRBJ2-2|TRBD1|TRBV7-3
CASSSTGGRSGELFF
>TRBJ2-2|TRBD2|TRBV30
CAWNFGLGDTGELFF
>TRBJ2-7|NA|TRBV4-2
CASSSLHEQYF
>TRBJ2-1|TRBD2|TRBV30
CAWSGRGAMNEQFF
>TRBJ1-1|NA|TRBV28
CASNPQGGGTEAFF
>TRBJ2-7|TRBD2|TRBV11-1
CASSPSGGGESYEQYF
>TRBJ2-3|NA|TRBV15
CATSDGGRGTDTQYF
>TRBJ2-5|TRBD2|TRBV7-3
CASSDGTSSETQYF
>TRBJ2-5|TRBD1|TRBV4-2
CASSQDTRGRETQYF
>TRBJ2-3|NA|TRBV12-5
CASGPRELSTDTQYF